These T cell receptor beta chains were read from a single sample in a study of pediatric ulcerative colitis. The repertoire was sequenced with immunoSEQ multiplex PCR; TCRdb's copy has only in-frame clones and lacks some. The sample shows tens of thousands of clones, around 75% of them seen only once. Sequencing was performed on gut tissue. The source is a boy younger than 18 with severe ulcerative colitis. The CDR3 runs from the conserved cysteine through the conserved F or W. The D gene is left open where the match is weak. The size entry is marked missing in some rows and otherwise reads once, few, many or a size class.

NA,NA,TRBJ2-2,TRBV29-1,CSVVAGELFF,TGCAGCGTTGTAGCCGGGGAGCTGTTTTTT
NA,NA,TRBJ1-4,TRBV21-1,CASSSGDSNEKLFF,TGTGCCAGCAGCTCCGGGGACTCTAATGAAAAACTGTTTTTT
TRBD1,few,TRBJ1-6,TRBV19,CASMETGGSYNSPLHF,TGTGCCAGTATGGAGACAGGGGGCTCCTATAATTCACCCCTCCACTTT
NA,NA,TRBJ1-5,TRBV4-1,CASSPGFVQPQHF,TGCGCCAGCAGTCCAGGGTTTGTGCAGCCCCAGCATTTT
TRBD1,NA,TRBJ1-5,TRBV5-6,CASSSATGDQPQHF,TGTGCCAGCAGCTCGGCCACAGGGGATCAGCCCCAGCATTTT
NA,NA,TRBJ2-5,TRBV7-2,CASSLALGLGETQYF,TGTGCCAGCAGCTTAGCTCTCGGGCTGGGAGAGACCCAGTACTTC
NA,NA,TRBJ1-2,TRBV7-9,CASSLAGRVHGYTF,TGTGCCAGCAGCTTAGCTGGCAGGGTGCATGGCTACACCTTC
TRBD2,NA,TRBJ2-2,TRBV9,CASSPQTSRVTGELFF,TGTGCCAGCAGCCCTCAGACTAGCAGGGTCACCGGGGAGCTGTTTTTT
NA,NA,TRBJ2-5,TRBV18,CASSPLLYEDETQYF,TGTGCCAGCTCACCACTTTTGTACGAGGATGAGACCCAGTACTTC
NA,NA,TRBJ2-2,TRBV19,CASSTGRNTGELFF,TGTGCCAGTAGCACCGGACGGAACACCGGGGAGCTGTTTTTT
NA,NA,TRBJ2-3,TRBV18,CASSPAEGFFSDTQYF,TGTGCCAGCTCACCCGCGGAGGGATTCTTTTCAGATACGCAGTATTTT
NA,NA,TRBJ2-7,TRBV5-1,CASSKDSYEQYF,TGCGCCAGCAGCAAGGACTCCTACGAGCAGTACTTC
NA,NA,TRBJ2-1,TRBV5-1,CASSFTKAEPLGANNEQFF,TGCGCCAGCAGCTTCACTAAGGCTGAACCCCTTGGGGCCAACAATGAGCAGTTCTTC
NA,NA,TRBJ2-3,TRBV19,CASSISGGLGTQYF,TGTGCCAGTAGTATTAGTGGGGGGCTAGGTACGCAGTATTTT
NA,NA,TRBJ1-5,TRBV5-8,CASSLEGANHQPQHF,TGTGCCAGCAGCTTGGAAGGGGCCAACCATCAGCCCCAGCATTTT
NA,NA,TRBJ1-6,TRBV28,CASSWGNSPLHF,TGTGCCAGCAGTTGGGGGAATTCACCCCTCCACTTT
NA,NA,TRBJ2-3,TRBV29-1,CSACPTSTDTQYF,TGCAGCGCGTGTCCCACTAGCACAGATACGCAGTATTTT
NA,once,TRBJ2-7,TRBV5-1,CASRRGGSYEQYF,TGCGCCAGCAGAAGGGGAGGATCCTACGAGCAGTACTTC
NA,NA,TRBJ2-1,TRBV5-1,CASTPLRTPEDEQFF,TGCGCCAGCACCCCGCTTAGGACCCCAGAGGATGAGCAGTTCTTC
NA,NA,TRBJ1-1,TRBV7-9,CASSSGQRNTEAFF,TGTGCCAGCAGCTCTGGACAGAGGAACACTGAAGCTTTCTTT
TRBD1,NA,TRBJ1-2,TRBV5-4,CASSSGQGISLNYGYTF,TGTGCCAGCAGCTCCGGACAGGGGATATCCTTAAACTATGGCTACACCTTC
TRBD1,few,TRBJ1-2,TRBV9,CASSVRDRGTGYTF,TGTGCCAGCAGCGTACGGGACAGGGGGACTGGCTACACCTTC
NA,NA,TRBJ2-2,TRBV9,CASKSGSSGSNTGELFF,TGTGCCAGCAAATCGGGGTCCAGCGGATCGAACACCGGGGAGCTGTTTTTT
NA,NA,TRBJ2-7,TRBV5-1,CASSGRSYEQYF,TGCGCCAGCAGCGGGAGGTCGTACGAGCAGTACTTC
NA,NA,TRBJ1-5,TRBV2,CASSAGGSVQPQHF,TGTGCCAGCAGTGCGGGGGGAAGTGTTCAGCCCCAGCATTTT
NA,NA,TRBJ1-4,TRBV18,CASSPLGQGSEKLFF,TGTGCCAGCTCACCACTTGGGCAGGGGTCCGAAAAACTGTTTTTT
NA,NA,TRBJ1-6,TRBV4-1,CASSQVGAGAVNSPLHF,TGCGCCAGCAGCCAAGTGGGGGCGGGGGCGGTAAATTCACCCCTCCACTTT
NA,NA,TRBJ1-1,TRBV19,CASSSIAGIMNTEAFF,TGTGCCAGTAGTAGTATCGCCGGTATCATGAACACTGAAGCTTTCTTT
NA,NA,TRBJ1-1,TRBV27,CASRTGTNTEAFF,TGTGCCAGCCGGACGGGCACGAACACTGAAGCTTTCTTT
NA,NA,TRBJ1-1,TRBV5-1,CASTKQGNTEAFF,TGCGCCAGCACTAAACAGGGGAACACTGAAGCTTTCTTT
NA,NA,TRBJ2-2,TRBV29-1,CSVEDRMTANTGELFF,TGCAGCGTTGAAGATAGGATGACAGCGAACACCGGGGAGCTGTTTTTT
NA,NA,TRBJ1-2,TRBV7-9,CASSLEGSHGYTF,TGTGCCAGCAGCTTAGAGGGATCCCATGGCTACACCTTC
NA,few,TRBJ1-5,TRBV6-1,CASKAPGQTQHF,TGTGCCAGCAAAGCACCGGGACAAACACAGCATTTT
NA,NA,TRBJ2-3,TRBV6-4,CASSDSVGGTDTQYF,TGTGCCAGCAGTGACTCGGTGGGGGGCACAGATACGCAGTATTTT
NA,NA,TRBJ1-2,TRBV9,CASSVGQQGNYGYTF,TGTGCCAGCAGCGTTGGACAGCAGGGGAACTATGGCTACACCTTC
TRBD2,NA,TRBJ2-5,TRBV11-2,CASSLGGGQETQYF,TGTGCCAGCAGCTTAGGCGGGGGTCAAGAGACCCAGTACTTC
TRBD1,NA,TRBJ1-2,TRBV25-1,CASSGTGGRYTF,TGTGCCAGCAGTGGGACAGGGGGACGCTACACCTTC
NA,NA,TRBJ2-5,TRBV7-7,CASSLGQSGGETQYF,TGTGCTAGCAGCTTAGGTCAGAGCGGCGGAGAGACCCAGTACTTC
NA,once,TRBJ2-3,TRBV6-5,CASRRTGPNTQYF,TGTGCCAGCAGACGAACAGGGCCTAATACGCAGTATTTT
NA,few,TRBJ1-1,TRBV6-5,CASSYRRLTEAFF,TGTGCCAGCAGTTACCGACGGCTGACTGAAGCTTTCTTT
NA,few,TRBJ2-2,TRBV18,CASSPVAGELFF,TGTGCCAGCTCACCAGTGGCCGGGGAGCTGTTTTTT
NA,NA,TRBJ2-5,TRBV5-1,CASSLDGTPGGETQYF,TGCGCCAGCAGCTTGGACGGGACCCCAGGAGGAGAGACCCAGTACTTC
TRBD1,NA,TRBJ1-2,TRBV6-1,CASSLRTGGYYGYTF,TGTGCCAGCAGTTTACGGACAGGGGGCTACTATGGCTACACCTTC
NA,NA,TRBJ1-3,TRBV2,CASSEAGSGNTIYF,TGTGCCAGCAGTGAGGCGGGTTCTGGAAACACCATATATTTT
NA,NA,TRBJ1-2,TRBV30,CAWSPSDSLLRGYTF,TGTGCCTGGAGTCCGTCCGACTCCCTCCTGCGGGGCTACACCTTC
TRBD1,NA,TRBJ2-7,TRBV18,CASSPPGQGASYEQYF,TGTGCCAGCTCACCCCCCGGACAGGGGGCCTCATACGAGCAGTACTTC
NA,once,TRBJ1-2,TRBV27,CASSFSRGSYGYTF,TGTGCCAGCAGTTTTTCCAGGGGTAGCTATGGCTACACCTTC
TRBD1,NA,TRBJ2-2,TRBV7-9,CASSPGGSGELFF,TGTGCCAGCAGCCCAGGGGGATCCGGGGAGCTGTTTTTT
NA,NA,TRBJ1-4,TRBV5-1,CASSRGAQGVFEKLFF,TGCGCCAGCAGCCGGGGGGCCCAAGGGGTGTTTGAAAAACTGTTTTTT
NA,NA,TRBJ1-1,TRBV28,CASSSGDSTEAFF,TGTGCCAGCAGTTCCGGGGATTCCACTGAAGCTTTCTTT
NA,NA,TRBJ2-7,TRBV6-1,CASSEFEGRGEQYF,TGTGCCAGCAGTGAATTCGAGGGAAGAGGCGAGCAGTACTTC
NA,NA,TRBJ1-3,TRBV6-5,CASRPDYSGNTIYF,TGTGCCAGCAGGCCAGACTACTCTGGAAACACCATATATTTT
NA,NA,TRBJ2-7,TRBV7-9,CASSFQGGQYF,TGTGCCAGCAGCTTTCAGGGAGGGCAGTACTTC
NA,once,TRBJ2-7,TRBV18,CASSPPGAVREQYF,TGTGCCAGCTCACCACCGGGGGCAGTGCGGGAGCAGTACTTC
NA,NA,TRBJ1-4,TRBV19,CASSISGDYNEKLFF,TGTGCCAGTAGTATCTCCGGGGATTATAATGAAAAACTGTTTTTT
NA,NA,TRBJ1-1,TRBV6-6,CASSWGDYTEAFF,TGTGCCAGCAGCTGGGGGGATTACACTGAAGCTTTCTTT
TRBD1,NA,TRBJ2-1,TRBV25-1,CASRIGQGRSNEQFF,TGTGCCAGCAGAATCGGACAGGGTCGGTCCAATGAGCAGTTCTTC
NA,NA,TRBJ2-1,TRBV20-1,CSAHRNEQFF,TGCAGTGCCCACAGGAATGAGCAGTTCTTC
NA,NA,TRBJ2-5,TRBV5-1,CASSSAETQYF,TGCGCCAGCAGCTCCGCCGAGACCCAGTACTTC